These T cell receptor beta chains were read from a single sample in a study of blood T cell repertoires in COVID-19. Produced via immunoSEQ multiplex PCR; TCRdb's table is partial and in-frame only. The repertoire has roughly 350,000 clones, 85% to 90% of them found once; the top ten carry about 6%. Source material: peripheral blood. The receptors here all came from a woman aged 45-65 years with COVID-19, enrolled during active disease. Both conserved end residues are part of each CDR3. Fields, in order: J gene, D gene, V gene, clone size, CDR3 length, CDR3 DNA, CDR3 protein. The D gene is left open where the match is weak. Only some rows state a clone size, as once, few, many or a class for expanded clones.

j_gene: TRBJ1-5
d_gene: NA
v_gene: TRBV30
abundance: NA
len: 16
CDR3nt: TGTGCCTGGAGTACCGGCCAGGGGTATAGCAATCAGCCCCAGCATTTT
CDR3aa: CAWSTGQGYSNQPQHF

j_gene: TRBJ2-3
d_gene: NA
v_gene: TRBV7-2
abundance: NA
len: 16
CDR3nt: TGTGCCAGCAGCTCAGTACGGGGTTCTAGCACAGATACGCAGTATTTT
CDR3aa: CASSSVRGSSTDTQYF

j_gene: TRBJ2-1
d_gene: TRBD2
v_gene: TRBV4-1
abundance: NA
len: 16
CDR3nt: TGCGCCAGCAGCCTGATCCCCCTAGCGGGAGGCAATGAGCAGTTCTTC
CDR3aa: CASSLIPLAGGNEQFF

j_gene: TRBJ2-2
d_gene: TRBD2
v_gene: TRBV19
abundance: few
len: 16
CDR3nt: TGTGCCAGTAGTATAGGAAGCGGGATAATTACCGGGGAGCTGTTTTTT
CDR3aa: CASSIGSGIITGELFF

j_gene: TRBJ2-7
d_gene: TRBD1
v_gene: TRBV7-8
abundance: NA
len: 15
CDR3nt: TGTGCCAGCAGTACCAGGACAGGGGGCGCCTACGAGCAGTACTTC
CDR3aa: CASSTRTGGAYEQYF

j_gene: TRBJ2-1
d_gene: NA
v_gene: TRBV6-2/TRBV6-3
abundance: NA
len: 13
CDR3nt: TGTGCCAGCAGTTTTGGGCCGTACAATGAGCAGTTCTTC
CDR3aa: CASSFGPYNEQFF

j_gene: TRBJ2-2
d_gene: TRBD2
v_gene: TRBV6-4
abundance: NA
len: 19
CDR3nt: TGTGCCAGCAGTGACCGATTCTCACCAAGCGGGACGAACACCGGGGAGCTGTTTTTT
CDR3aa: CASSDRFSPSGTNTGELFF

j_gene: TRBJ1-2
d_gene: NA
v_gene: TRBV29-1
abundance: NA
len: 10
CDR3nt: TGCAGCGTTGCAGGTTATGGCTACACCTTC
CDR3aa: CSVAGYGYTF

j_gene: TRBJ2-2
d_gene: NA
v_gene: TRBV18
abundance: NA
len: 13
CDR3nt: TGTGCCAGCTCACCAACACCGACCGGGGAGCTGTTTTTT
CDR3aa: CASSPTPTGELFF

j_gene: TRBJ2-3
d_gene: NA
v_gene: TRBV4-1
abundance: NA
len: 15
CDR3nt: TGCGCCAGCAGCCCCCCTAGATCAAGCACAGATACGCAGTATTTT
CDR3aa: CASSPPRSSTDTQYF

j_gene: TRBJ1-1
d_gene: NA
v_gene: TRBV7-2
abundance: NA
len: 16
CDR3nt: TGTGCCAGCGCCCCGAGTCGGGGGTCGACGAACACTGAAGCTTTCTTT
CDR3aa: CASAPSRGSTNTEAFF

j_gene: TRBJ1-4
d_gene: NA
v_gene: TRBV12-3/TRBV12-4
abundance: NA
len: 13
CDR3nt: TGTGCCAGCAGTTTCGGAGGGGATGAAAAACTGTTTTTT
CDR3aa: CASSFGGDEKLFF

j_gene: TRBJ1-2
d_gene: TRBD1
v_gene: TRBV3-1/TRBV3-2
abundance: NA
len: 14
CDR3nt: TGTGCCAGCAGCCAAGAGCAGGGGGCGTATGGCTACACCTTC
CDR3aa: CASSQEQGAYGYTF

j_gene: TRBJ1-5
d_gene: TRBD1
v_gene: TRBV6-6
abundance: NA
len: 16
CDR3nt: TGTGCCAGCAGTTTGCTGGGACAGGGTAGCAATCAGCCCCAGCATTTT
CDR3aa: CASSLLGQGSNQPQHF

j_gene: TRBJ1-5
d_gene: NA
v_gene: TRBV15
abundance: NA
len: 17
CDR3nt: TGTGCCACCAGCAGGGGTTCCGACAGGTTCGGCAATCAGCCCCAGCATTTT
CDR3aa: CATSRGSDRFGNQPQHF

j_gene: TRBJ2-7
d_gene: TRBD1
v_gene: TRBV6-5
abundance: NA
len: 16
CDR3nt: TGTGCCAGCAGTTACTCGGGACAGGGGGTCGCCTACGAGCAGTACTTC
CDR3aa: CASSYSGQGVAYEQYF

j_gene: TRBJ1-6
d_gene: NA
v_gene: TRBV4-3
abundance: few
len: 16
CDR3nt: TGCGCCAGCAGCCAGAGGGTGGCCCTCTATAATTCACCCCTCCACTTT
CDR3aa: CASSQRVALYNSPLHF

j_gene: TRBJ2-7
d_gene: NA
v_gene: TRBV11-2
abundance: NA
len: 14
CDR3nt: TGTGCCAGCAGCTCCTCGGGTAGCTCCTACGAGCAGTACTTC
CDR3aa: CASSSSGSSYEQYF

j_gene: TRBJ2-7
d_gene: NA
v_gene: TRBV3-1/TRBV3-2
abundance: NA
len: 17
CDR3nt: TGTGCCAGCAGCCAAGATGACCGTGTGCGGAGCTCCTACGAGCAGTACTTC
CDR3aa: CASSQDDRVRSSYEQYF

j_gene: TRBJ2-5
d_gene: TRBD1
v_gene: TRBV4-1
abundance: NA
len: 17
CDR3nt: TGCGCCAGCAGCCAAGCAGGATACCGGGACAGGAAAGAGACCCAGTACTTC
CDR3aa: CASSQAGYRDRKETQYF

j_gene: TRBJ2-1
d_gene: TRBD2
v_gene: TRBV9
abundance: NA
len: 17
CDR3nt: TGTGCCAGCAGCGCTATCCCCCCGGCGGGAGGGTACAATGAGCAGTTCTTC
CDR3aa: CASSAIPPAGGYNEQFF

j_gene: TRBJ1-1
d_gene: TRBD1
v_gene: TRBV5-6
abundance: few
len: 14
CDR3nt: TGTGCCAGCAGCGTGGGACAGATGAACACTGAAGCTTTCTTT
CDR3aa: CASSVGQMNTEAFF

j_gene: TRBJ2-4
d_gene: TRBD1
v_gene: TRBV6-5
abundance: NA
len: 13
CDR3nt: TGTGCCAGCAGTTGGGACAGGGTGAACATTCAGTACTTC
CDR3aa: CASSWDRVNIQYF

j_gene: TRBJ1-5
d_gene: NA
v_gene: TRBV29-1
abundance: few
len: 13
CDR3nt: TGCAGCGTTAGGCAGGGGCTCAATCAGCCCCAGCATTTT
CDR3aa: CSVRQGLNQPQHF

j_gene: TRBJ1-5
d_gene: TRBD1
v_gene: TRBV6-6
abundance: NA
len: 16
CDR3nt: TGTGCCAGCAGCCGATCCGGGACAGCTAGCAATCAGCCCCAGCATTTT
CDR3aa: CASSRSGTASNQPQHF